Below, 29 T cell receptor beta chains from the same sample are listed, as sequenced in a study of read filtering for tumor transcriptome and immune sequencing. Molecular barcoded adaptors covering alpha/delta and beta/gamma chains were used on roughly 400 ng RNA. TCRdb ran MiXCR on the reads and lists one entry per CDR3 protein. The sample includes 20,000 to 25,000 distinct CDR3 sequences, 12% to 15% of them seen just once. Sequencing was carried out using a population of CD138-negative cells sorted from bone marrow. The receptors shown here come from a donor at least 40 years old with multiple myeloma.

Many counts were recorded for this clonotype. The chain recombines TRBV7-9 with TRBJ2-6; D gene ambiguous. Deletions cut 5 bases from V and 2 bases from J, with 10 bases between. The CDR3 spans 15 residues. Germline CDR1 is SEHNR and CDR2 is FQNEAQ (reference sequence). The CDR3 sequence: CASSPFGPGANVLTF. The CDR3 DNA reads TGTGCCAGCAGCCCGTTCGGGCCTGGGGCCAACGTCCTGACTTTC.

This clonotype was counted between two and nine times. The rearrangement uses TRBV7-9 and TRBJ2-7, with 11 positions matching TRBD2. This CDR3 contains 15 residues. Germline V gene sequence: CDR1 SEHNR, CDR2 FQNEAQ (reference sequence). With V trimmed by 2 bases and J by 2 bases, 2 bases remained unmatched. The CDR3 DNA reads TGTGCCAGCAGCTTACGACTAGCGGGGACCTACGAGCAGTACTTC. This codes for CASSLRLAGTYEQYF.

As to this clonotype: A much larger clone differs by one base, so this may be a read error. The CDR3 DNA follows: TGTGCCAGCTCACAACTGGGACACTTCAATCAGCCCCAGCATTTT. Its translation is CASSQLGHFNQPQHF. The chain has TRBV18 and TRBJ1-5, with D maybe TRBD1 (6 bases). The CDR3 sequence is 15 residues long. Germline V gene lookup returns CDR1 KGHSH and CDR2 LQKENI. Trimming took 4 bases from V and 3 from J, leaving 13 bases between them.

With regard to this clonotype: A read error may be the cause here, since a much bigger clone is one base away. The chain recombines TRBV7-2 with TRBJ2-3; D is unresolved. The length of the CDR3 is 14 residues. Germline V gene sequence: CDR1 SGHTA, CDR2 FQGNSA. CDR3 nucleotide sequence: TGTGCCAGCAGCCCTGGCCAGCTCTCAGATACGCCGTATTTT. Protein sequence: CASSPGQLSDTPYF.

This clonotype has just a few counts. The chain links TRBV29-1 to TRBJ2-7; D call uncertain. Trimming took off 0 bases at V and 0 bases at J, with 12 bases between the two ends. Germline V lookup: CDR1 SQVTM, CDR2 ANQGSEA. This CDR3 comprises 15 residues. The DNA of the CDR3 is TGCAGCGTTGAAGATCCTGACTCTAGCTCCTACGAGCAGTACTTC. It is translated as CSVEDPDSSSYEQYF.

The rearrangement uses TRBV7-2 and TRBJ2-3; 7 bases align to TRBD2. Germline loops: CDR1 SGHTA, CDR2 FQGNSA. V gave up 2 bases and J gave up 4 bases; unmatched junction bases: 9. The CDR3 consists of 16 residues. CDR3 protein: CASSLNGGSPPDTQYF. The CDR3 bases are TGTGCCAGCAGCTTAAATGGCGGGAGCCCTCCAGATACGCAGTATTTT.

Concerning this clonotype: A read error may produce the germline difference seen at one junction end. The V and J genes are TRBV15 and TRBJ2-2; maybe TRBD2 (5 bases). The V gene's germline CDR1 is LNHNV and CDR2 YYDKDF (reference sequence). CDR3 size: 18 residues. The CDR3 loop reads CATSTLISAPANTGEPFF. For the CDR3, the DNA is TGTGCCACCAGCACCCTAATTAGCGCCCCAGCGAACACCGGGGAGCCGTTTTTT.

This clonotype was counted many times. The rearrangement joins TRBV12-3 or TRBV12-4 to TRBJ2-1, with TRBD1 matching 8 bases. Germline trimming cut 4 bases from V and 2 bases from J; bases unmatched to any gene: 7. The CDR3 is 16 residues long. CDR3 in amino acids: CASSSSDRDPYNEQFF. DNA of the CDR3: TGTGCCAGCAGTTCCTCGGACAGGGACCCCTACAATGAGCAGTTCTTC.

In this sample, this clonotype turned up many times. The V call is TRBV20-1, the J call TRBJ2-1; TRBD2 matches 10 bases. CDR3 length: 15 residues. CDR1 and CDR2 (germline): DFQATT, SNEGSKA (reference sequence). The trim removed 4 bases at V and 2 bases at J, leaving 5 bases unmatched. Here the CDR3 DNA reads TGCAGTGCTACCTTAGCGGGAGGAGCCTACAATGAGCAGTTCTTC. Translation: CSATLAGGAYNEQFF.

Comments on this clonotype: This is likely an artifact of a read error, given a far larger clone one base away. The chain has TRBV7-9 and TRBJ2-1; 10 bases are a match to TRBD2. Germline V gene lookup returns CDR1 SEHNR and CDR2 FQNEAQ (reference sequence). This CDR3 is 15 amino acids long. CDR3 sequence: CGSSLSLAGDNEQFF. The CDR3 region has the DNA TGTGGCAGCAGCTTAAGCCTAGCGGGAGACAATGAGCAGTTCTTC. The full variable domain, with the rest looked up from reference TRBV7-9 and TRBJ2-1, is DTGVSQNPRHKITKRGQNVTFRCDPISEHNRLYWYRQTLGQGPEFLTYFQNEAQLEKSRLLSDRFSAERPKGSFSTLEIQRTEQGDSAMYLCGSSLSLAGDNEQFFGPGTRLTVL.

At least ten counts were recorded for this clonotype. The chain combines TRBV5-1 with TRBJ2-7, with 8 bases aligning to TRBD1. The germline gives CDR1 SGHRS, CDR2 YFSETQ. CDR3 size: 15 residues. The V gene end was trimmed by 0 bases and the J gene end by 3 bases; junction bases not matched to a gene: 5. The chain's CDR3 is CASSLDGQGIYEQYF. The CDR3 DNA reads TGCGCCAGCAGCTTGGACGGACAGGGAATCTACGAGCAGTACTTC.

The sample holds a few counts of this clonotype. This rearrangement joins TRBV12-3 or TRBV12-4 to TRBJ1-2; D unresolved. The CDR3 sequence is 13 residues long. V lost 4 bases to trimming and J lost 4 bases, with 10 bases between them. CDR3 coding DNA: TGTGCCAGCAGTTCCGGAGGGATCTATGGCTACACCTTC. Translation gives CASSSGGIYGYTF.

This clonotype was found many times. The CDR3 DNA is TGTGCCAGCAGCCAAGCCCCGGACTACGAGCAGTACTTC. Encoded protein: CASSQAPDYEQYF. The V gene is TRBV14, the J gene TRBJ2-7, with no clear D. The germline V gene has CDR1 SGHDN and CDR2 FVKESK. The V and J ends lost 1 base and 3 bases respectively, with 7 bases between them. The CDR3 spans 13 residues. The full variable domain, rest sourced from reference TRBV14 and TRBJ2-7, is EAGVTQFPSHSVIEKGQTVTLRCDPISGHDNLYWYRRVMGKEIKFLLHFVKESKQDESGMPNNRFLAERTGGTYSTLKVQPAELEDSGVYFCASSQAPDYEQYFGPGTRLTVT.

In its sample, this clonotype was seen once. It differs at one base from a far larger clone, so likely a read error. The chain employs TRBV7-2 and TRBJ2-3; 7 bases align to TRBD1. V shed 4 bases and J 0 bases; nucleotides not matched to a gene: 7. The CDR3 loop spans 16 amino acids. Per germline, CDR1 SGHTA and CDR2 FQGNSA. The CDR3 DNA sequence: TGTGCCAGCAGCTGGGGCAGGGACAGCAGCACAGATACGCAGTATTTT. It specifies CASSWGRDSSTDTQYF.

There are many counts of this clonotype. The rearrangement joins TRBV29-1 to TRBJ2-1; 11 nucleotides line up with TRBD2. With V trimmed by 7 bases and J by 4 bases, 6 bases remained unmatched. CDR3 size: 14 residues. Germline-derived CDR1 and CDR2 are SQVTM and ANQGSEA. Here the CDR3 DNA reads TGCAGCGCACCAACTAGCGGGAGTTACAATGAGCAGTTCTTC. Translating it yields CSAPTSGSYNEQFF.

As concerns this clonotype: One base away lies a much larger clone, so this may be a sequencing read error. Here the CDR3 reads CSVGGPREAFF. DNA for the CDR3: TGCAGTGTAGGAGGGCCAAGGGAAGCTTTCTTT. The chain has TRBV20-1 and TRBJ1-1; D is undetermined. Germline CDR1 reads DFQATT; CDR2 reads SNEGSKA (reference sequence). Trimming stripped 7 bases from V and 8 bases from J, with 14 bases between. The CDR3 spans 11 residues.

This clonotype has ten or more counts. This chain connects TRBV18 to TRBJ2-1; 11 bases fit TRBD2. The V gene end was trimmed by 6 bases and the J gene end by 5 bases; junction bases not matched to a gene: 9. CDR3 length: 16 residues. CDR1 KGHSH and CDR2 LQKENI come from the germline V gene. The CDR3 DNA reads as TGTGCCAGCTCTCCTATAGCGGGAGGGGCACACAATGAGCAGTTCTTC. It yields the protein CASSPIAGGAHNEQFF.

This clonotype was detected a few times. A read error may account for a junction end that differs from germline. The CDR3 loop is CASNAPQGAVDTRYF. DNA for the CDR3: TGTGCCAGCAATGCCCCCCAAGGGGCTGTGGATACGCGGTATTTT. The V gene is TRBV2, the J gene TRBJ2-3, with a possible D match to TRBD1 (5 bases). CDR1 is SNHLY, CDR2 FYNNEI, per germline. The CDR3 consists of 15 residues. Complete variable domain (other parts from reference TRBV2 and TRBJ2-3): EPEVTQTPSHQVTQMGQEVILRCVPISNHLYFYWYRQILGQKVEFLVSFYNNEISEKSEIFDDQFSVERPDGSNFTLKIRSTKLEDSAMYFCASNAPQGAVDTRYFGPGTRLTVL.

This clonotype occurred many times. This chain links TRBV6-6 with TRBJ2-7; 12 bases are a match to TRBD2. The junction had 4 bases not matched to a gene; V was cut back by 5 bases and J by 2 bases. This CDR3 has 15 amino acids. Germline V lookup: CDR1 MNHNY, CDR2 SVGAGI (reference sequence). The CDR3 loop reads CASSPLAGGTYEQYF. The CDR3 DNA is TGTGCCAGCAGTCCTCTAGCGGGAGGGACCTACGAGCAGTACTTC.

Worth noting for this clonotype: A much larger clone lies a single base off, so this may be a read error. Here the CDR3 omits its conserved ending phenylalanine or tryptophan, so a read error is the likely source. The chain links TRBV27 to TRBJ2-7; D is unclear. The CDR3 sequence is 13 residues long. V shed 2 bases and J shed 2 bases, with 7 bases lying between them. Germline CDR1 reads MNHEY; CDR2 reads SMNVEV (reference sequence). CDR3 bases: TGTGCCAGCAGTTTACTCGGAACCTACGAGCAGTACATC. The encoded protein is CASSLLGTYEQYI.

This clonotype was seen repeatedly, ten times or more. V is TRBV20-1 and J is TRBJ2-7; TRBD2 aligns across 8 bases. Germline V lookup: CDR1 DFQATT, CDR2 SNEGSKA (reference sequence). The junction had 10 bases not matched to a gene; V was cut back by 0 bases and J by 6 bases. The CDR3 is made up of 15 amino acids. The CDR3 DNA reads TGCAGTGCTAGAGATTTTCGGGGACTAGAAGCCGAGCAGTACTTC. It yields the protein CSARDFRGLEAEQYF.

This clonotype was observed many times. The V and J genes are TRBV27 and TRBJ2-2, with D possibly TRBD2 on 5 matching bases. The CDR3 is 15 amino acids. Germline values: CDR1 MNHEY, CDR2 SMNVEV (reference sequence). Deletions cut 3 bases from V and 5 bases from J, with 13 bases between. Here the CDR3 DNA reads TGTGCCAGCAGTTTCGGGCCTCCGGGAACCGGGGAGCTGTTTTTT. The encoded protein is CASSFGPPGTGELFF.

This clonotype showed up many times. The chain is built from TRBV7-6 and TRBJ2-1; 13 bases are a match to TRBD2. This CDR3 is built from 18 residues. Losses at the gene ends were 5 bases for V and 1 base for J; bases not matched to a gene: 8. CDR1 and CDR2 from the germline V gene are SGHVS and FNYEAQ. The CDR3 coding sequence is TGTGCCAGCAGCGCTCGGACTAGCGGGAGCGGGTCCTACAATGAGCAGTTCTTC. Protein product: CASSARTSGSGSYNEQFF.

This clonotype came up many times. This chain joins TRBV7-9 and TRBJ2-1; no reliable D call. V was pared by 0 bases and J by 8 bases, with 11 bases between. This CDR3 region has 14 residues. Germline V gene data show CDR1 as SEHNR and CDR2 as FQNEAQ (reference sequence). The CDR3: CASSLALTGDEQFF. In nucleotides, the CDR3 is TGTGCCAGCAGCTTAGCGCTGACCGGCGATGAGCAGTTCTTC.

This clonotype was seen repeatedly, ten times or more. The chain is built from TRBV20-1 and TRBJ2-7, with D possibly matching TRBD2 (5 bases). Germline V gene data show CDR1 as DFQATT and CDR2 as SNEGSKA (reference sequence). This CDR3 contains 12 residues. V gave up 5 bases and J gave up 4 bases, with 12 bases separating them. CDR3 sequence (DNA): TGCAGTGCTCCTTCGCGGGCGTACGAGCAGTACTTC. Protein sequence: CSAPSRAYEQYF.

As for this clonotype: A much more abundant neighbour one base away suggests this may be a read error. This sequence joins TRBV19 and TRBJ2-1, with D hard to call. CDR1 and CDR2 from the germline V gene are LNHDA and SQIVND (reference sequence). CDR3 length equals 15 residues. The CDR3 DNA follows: TGTGCCAGTAGTAAATTTGGCGGTTCCTACGATGAGCAGTTCTTC. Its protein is CASSKFGGSYDEQFF.

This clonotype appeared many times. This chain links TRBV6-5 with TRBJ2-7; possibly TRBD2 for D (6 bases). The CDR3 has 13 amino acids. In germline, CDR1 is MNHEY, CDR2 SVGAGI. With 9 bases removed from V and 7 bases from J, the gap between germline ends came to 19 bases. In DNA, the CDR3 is TGTGCCAGTCGGGGGTGGGGGTCGGGGGAGCAGTACTTC. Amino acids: CASRGWGSGEQYF.

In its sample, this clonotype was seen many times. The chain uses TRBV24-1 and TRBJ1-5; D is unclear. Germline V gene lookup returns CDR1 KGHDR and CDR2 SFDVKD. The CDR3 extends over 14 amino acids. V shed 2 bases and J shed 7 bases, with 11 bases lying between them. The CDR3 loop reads CATSDSGPGQPQHF. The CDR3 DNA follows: TGTGCCACCAGTGATTCCGGGCCCGGACAGCCCCAGCATTTT.

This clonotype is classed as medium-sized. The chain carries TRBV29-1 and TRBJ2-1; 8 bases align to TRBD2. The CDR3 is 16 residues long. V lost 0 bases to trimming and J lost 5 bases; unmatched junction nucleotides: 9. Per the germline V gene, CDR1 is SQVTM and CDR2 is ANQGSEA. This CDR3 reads CSVEDLSLAENNEQFF. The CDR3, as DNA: TGCAGCGTTGAAGATCTTTCACTAGCGGAGAACAATGAGCAGTTCTTC.